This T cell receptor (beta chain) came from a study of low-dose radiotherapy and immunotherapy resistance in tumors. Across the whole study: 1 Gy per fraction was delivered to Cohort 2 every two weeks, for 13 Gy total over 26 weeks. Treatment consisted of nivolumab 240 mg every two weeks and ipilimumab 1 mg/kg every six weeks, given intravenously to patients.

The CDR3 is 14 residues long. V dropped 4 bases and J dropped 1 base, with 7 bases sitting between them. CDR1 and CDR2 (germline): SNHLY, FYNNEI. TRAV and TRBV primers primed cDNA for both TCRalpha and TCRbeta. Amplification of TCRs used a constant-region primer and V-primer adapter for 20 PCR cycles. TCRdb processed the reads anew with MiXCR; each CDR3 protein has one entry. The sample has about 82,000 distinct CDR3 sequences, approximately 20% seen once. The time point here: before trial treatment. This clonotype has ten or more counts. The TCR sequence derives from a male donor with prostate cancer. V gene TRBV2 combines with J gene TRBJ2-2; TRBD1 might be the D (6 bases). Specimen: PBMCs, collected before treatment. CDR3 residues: CASSVGQNTGELFF. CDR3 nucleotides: TGTGCCAGCAGTGTGGGACAGAACACCGGGGAGCTGTTTTTT.